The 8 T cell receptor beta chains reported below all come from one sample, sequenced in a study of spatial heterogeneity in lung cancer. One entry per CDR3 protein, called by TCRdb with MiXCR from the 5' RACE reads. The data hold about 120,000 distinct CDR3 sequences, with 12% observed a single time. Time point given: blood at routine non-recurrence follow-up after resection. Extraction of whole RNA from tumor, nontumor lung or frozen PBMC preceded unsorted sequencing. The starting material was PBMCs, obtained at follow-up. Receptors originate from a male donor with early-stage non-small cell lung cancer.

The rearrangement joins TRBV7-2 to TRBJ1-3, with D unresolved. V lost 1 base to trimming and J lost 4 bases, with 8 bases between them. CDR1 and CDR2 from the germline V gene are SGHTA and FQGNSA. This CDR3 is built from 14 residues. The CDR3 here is CASSLGLWGNTIYF. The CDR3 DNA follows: TGTGCCAGCAGCTTAGGACTGTGGGGAAACACCATATATTTT.

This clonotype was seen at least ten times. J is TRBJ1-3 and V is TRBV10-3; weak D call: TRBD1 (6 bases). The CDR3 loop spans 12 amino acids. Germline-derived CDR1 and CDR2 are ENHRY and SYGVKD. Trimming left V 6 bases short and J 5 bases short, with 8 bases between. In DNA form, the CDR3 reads TGTGCCATCAGGGACAGAAGAAACACCATATATTTT. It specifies CAIRDRRNTIYF.

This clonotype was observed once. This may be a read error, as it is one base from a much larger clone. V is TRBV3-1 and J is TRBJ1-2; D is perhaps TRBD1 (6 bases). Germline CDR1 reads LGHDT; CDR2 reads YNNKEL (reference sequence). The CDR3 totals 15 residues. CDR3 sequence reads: CASSQSYRENFGYTF. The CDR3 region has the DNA TGTGCCAGCAGCCAAAGCTACAGGGAAAACTTTGGCTACACCTTC.

CDR3: CASSRYFGVSQPQHF. The CDR3 nucleotides are TGTGCCAGCAGCCGATACTTCGGGGTTAGTCAGCCCCAGCATTTT. The J gene is TRBJ1-5, the V gene TRBV7-9; D not certain. CDR3 length: 15 residues. The germline V gene encodes CDR1 SEHNR and CDR2 FQNEAQ (reference sequence). V was shortened by 5 bases and J by 6 bases, with 17 bases between the two germline ends.

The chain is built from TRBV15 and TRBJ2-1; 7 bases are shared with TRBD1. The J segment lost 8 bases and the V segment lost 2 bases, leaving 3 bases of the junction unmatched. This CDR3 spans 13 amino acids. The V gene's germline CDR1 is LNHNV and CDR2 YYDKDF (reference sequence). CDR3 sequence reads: CATSRYTGDEQFF. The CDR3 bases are TGTGCCACCAGCAGATATACAGGGGATGAGCAGTTCTTC. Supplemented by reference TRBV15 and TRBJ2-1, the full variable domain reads DAMVIQNPRYQVTQFGKPVTLSCSQTLNHNVMYWYQQKSSQAPKLLFHYYDKDFNNEADTPDNFQSRRPNTSFCFLDIRSPGLGDTAMYLCATSRYTGDEQFFGPGTRLTVL.

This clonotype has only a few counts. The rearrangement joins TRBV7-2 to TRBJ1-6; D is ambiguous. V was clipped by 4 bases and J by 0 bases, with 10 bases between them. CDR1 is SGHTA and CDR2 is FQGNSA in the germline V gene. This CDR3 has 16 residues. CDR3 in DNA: TGTGCCAGCAGCTCACACTGGAGCTCCTATAATTCACCCCTCCACTTT. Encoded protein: CASSSHWSSYNSPLHF.

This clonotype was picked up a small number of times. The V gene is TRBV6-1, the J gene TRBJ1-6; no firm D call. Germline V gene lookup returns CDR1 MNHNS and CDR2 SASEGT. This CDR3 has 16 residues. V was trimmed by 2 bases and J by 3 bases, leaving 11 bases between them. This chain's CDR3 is CASSESPGFYNSPLHF. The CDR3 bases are TGTGCCAGCAGTGAAAGTCCGGGATTCTATAATTCACCCCTCCACTTT.

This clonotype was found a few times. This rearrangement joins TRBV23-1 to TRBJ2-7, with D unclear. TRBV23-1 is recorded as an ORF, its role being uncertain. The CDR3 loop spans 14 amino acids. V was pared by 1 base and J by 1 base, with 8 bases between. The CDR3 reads CASSQCHRSYEQYF. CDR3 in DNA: TGCGCCAGCAGTCAATGCCACAGATCCTACGAGCAGTACTTC.